This record looks at one T cell receptor beta chain sequence and its context. This entry belongs to a study of T cells after yellow fever vaccination. V gave up 0 bases and J gave up 6 bases; unmatched junction bases: 9. This CDR3 contains 17 residues. The germline gives CDR1 DFQATT, CDR2 SNEGSKA (reference sequence). Production of TCR cDNA was by 5'RACE template switching, which also added a universal primer site and UMIs. Using its own MiXCR run on the 5' RACE reads, TCRdb lists one record per CDR3 protein. This repertoire shows over 250,000 distinct CDR3 sequences, 4.1% found once; its top ten account for around 23%.

The material was PBMCs, obtained 5 days after the yellow fever booster vaccination. This TCR was sampled from a man between 18 and 29 years old who received the YFV17D yellow fever vaccine. The chain is built from TRBV20-1 and TRBJ1-6; TRBD1 aligns across 9 bases. This chain's CDR3 is CSARDYFRDRANSPLHF. CDR3 bases: TGCAGTGCTAGAGACTATTTCCGGGACAGGGCTAATTCACCCCTCCACTTT.